The 5 T cell receptor beta chains below come from one sample, sequenced in a study of cytotoxic CD8 clonotypes in ibrutinib-treated CLL. Assay used: immunoSEQ multiplex PCR; TCRdb lists only in-frame clones, some missing. The sample records hundreds of thousands of clones, just under 80% being singletons. The sequenced sample was PBMCs, obtained before ibrutinib treatment. These receptors were obtained from a human donor with chronic lymphocytic leukemia.

The chain is built from TRBV15 and TRBJ1-2; D possibly corresponds to TRBD1 (6 bases). Germline V CDR1 and CDR2: LNHNV, YYDKDF (reference sequence). CDR3 length: 15 residues. Trimming removed 2 bases from V and 2 bases from J, with 12 bases in between. In DNA form, the CDR3 reads TGTGCCACCAGCAGAATCCCACAGGGAAACTATGGCTACACCTTC. It yields the protein CATSRIPQGNYGYTF.

This chain links TRBV11-1 with TRBJ2-1; the match to TRBD2 covers 7 bases. CDR1 and CDR2 from the germline V gene are SGHAT and FQDESV (reference sequence). This CDR3 is 17 amino acids long. The V gene end was trimmed by 4 bases and the J gene end by 9 bases; junction bases not matched to a gene: 18. In DNA form, the CDR3 reads TGTGCCAGCAGCTCCCCGGGACTAAGACCGTCCCTGAGTGAGCAGTTCTTC. Translating it yields CASSSPGLRPSLSEQFF.

The chain employs TRBV27 and TRBJ2-5; D could derive from TRBD1 or TRBD2 (5 bases each). The end of the DNA is better explained by TRBJ2-7, so the J call may be wrong. Germline V lookup: CDR1 MNHEY, CDR2 SMNVEV (reference sequence). CDR3 length equals 17 residues. The CDR3 sequence: CASSRKGALAPSYEQYF. The DNA for the CDR3 is TGTGCCAGCAGTCGAAAAGGGGCCCTAGCTCCTAGCTACGAGCAGTACTTC.

This clone has more than one count but fewer than ten. The V and J genes are TRBV5-4 and TRBJ1-2; D is ambiguous. The germline V and J ends were trimmed by 0 bases and 7 bases, with 16 bases remaining between them. Germline V gene data show CDR1 as SGHNT and CDR2 as YYREEE (reference sequence). This CDR3 is built from 15 residues. The CDR3 bases are TGTGCCAGCAGCTTGGGTGCAGCGGGCCCTGGTGGCTACACCTTC. It specifies CASSLGAAGPGGYTF.

The rearrangement links TRBV4-2 to TRBJ2-3; possibly TRBD2 for D (6 bases). V was clipped by 1 base and J by 4 bases, with 24 bases between them. The CDR3 consists of 19 residues. From germline, CDR1 is LGHNA and CDR2 YNFKEQ. The CDR3 coding sequence is TGTGCCAGCAGCCAAGTCGGCGGGACTCCGATTCTGTCTGCAGATACGCAGTATTTT. Translating gives CASSQVGGTPILSADTQYF.